These 26 T cell receptor beta chains were sequenced from one sample in a study of blood T cell repertoires in COVID-19. Assay used: immunoSEQ multiplex PCR; TCRdb lists only in-frame clones, some missing. The table records about 280,000 clones, about nine tenths of them present only once. Sequencing was carried out using peripheral blood. These receptor sequences come from a young woman with COVID-19, enrolled during active disease.

The chain links TRBV9 to TRBJ2-7; TRBD2 matches 10 bases. V lost 4 bases and J lost 4; bases outside the gene matches: 5. This CDR3 has 14 residues. Germline CDR1 reads SGDLS; CDR2 reads YYNGEE. DNA of the CDR3: TGTGCCAGCAGCCCCTCGGGACTAGCGTACGAGCAGTACTTC. It is translated as CASSPSGLAYEQYF. Full variable domain (outside the CDR3, taken from reference TRBV9 and TRBJ2-7): DSGVTQTPKHLITATGQRVTLRCSPRSGDLSVYWYQQSLDQGLQFLIQYYNGEERAKGNILERFSAQQFPDLHSELNLSSLELGDSALYFCASSPSGLAYEQYFGPGTRLTVT.

V and J are TRBV10-3 and TRBJ1-1; 7 nucleotides align to TRBD1. The CDR3 totals 12 residues. Unmatched junction bases numbered 3, after V lost 8 bases and J lost 3 bases. Germline V gene lookup returns CDR1 ENHRY and CDR2 SYGVKD. As DNA, the CDR3 is TGTGCCATCGGCACAGGGGACACTGAAGCTTTCTTT. Translated, it gives CAIGTGDTEAFF.

The J gene is TRBJ1-2, the V gene TRBV2; 8 bases align to TRBD1. The germline CDR1 and CDR2 sequences are SNHLY and FYNNEI. V was pared by 3 bases and J by 2 bases, with 5 bases of the junction left unmatched. The CDR3 covers 15 residues. The CDR3 nucleotides are TGTGCCAGCAGTGATCAGGGGGCGAGGAACTATGGCTACACCTTC. Translating gives CASSDQGARNYGYTF.

The chain carries TRBV3-1 (or the pseudogene TRBV3-2) and TRBJ2-1; 7 nucleotides match TRBD2. Germline values: CDR1 LGHDT, CDR2 YNNKEL (reference sequence). The CDR3 has 13 residues. The junction had 7 bases not matched to a gene; V was cut back by 0 bases and J by 14 bases. The CDR3 is CASSQEIGTTEFF. The DNA for the CDR3 is TGTGCCAGCAGCCAAGAGATTGGGACTACGGAGTTCTTC.

The chain recombines TRBV5-1 with TRBJ2-1; D gene ambiguous. This CDR3 is 15 amino acids long. Germline assignment: CDR1 SGHRS and CDR2 YFSETQ. The V end lost 7 bases, the J end lost 0 bases, and 14 bases lay between the germline ends. The CDR3 loop is CASRGGTTSYNEQFF. CDR3 in DNA: TGCGCCAGCCGCGGCGGAACCACCTCCTACAATGAGCAGTTCTTC.

V is TRBV30 and J is TRBJ1-5; D uncertain. Germline V CDR1 and CDR2: GTSNPN, SVGIG (reference sequence). The CDR3 spans 14 residues. V was pared by 2 bases and J by 0 bases, with 8 bases between. Here the CDR3 reads CAWSPGSSNQPQHF. CDR3 nucleotides: TGTGCCTGGAGTCCGGGGAGTAGCAATCAGCCCCAGCATTTT.

The rearrangement links TRBV6-1 to TRBJ2-7, with 14 bases that match TRBD2. In germline, CDR1 is MNHNS, CDR2 SASEGT. The CDR3 spans 15 residues. With 3 bases clipped from V and 5 bases from J, the junction kept 3 bases outside the gene matches. CDR3 amino acids: CASSEGTSGSDEQYF. The CDR3 DNA follows: TGTGCCAGCAGTGAGGGGACTAGCGGGAGCGACGAGCAGTACTTC.

The V and J genes are TRBV27 and TRBJ2-7; possible D gene TRBD2, 5 bases. Germline V gene data show CDR1 as MNHEY and CDR2 as SMNVEV (reference sequence). The CDR3 is 15 residues long. V lost 0 bases and J 6 bases, leaving 15 bases between the germline ends. The CDR3 reads CASSLSKGGSSEQYF. In nucleotides, the CDR3 is TGTGCCAGCAGTTTATCGAAGGGCGGGTCGTCCGAGCAGTACTTC.

The chain uses TRBV2 and TRBJ2-3; maybe TRBD1 (6 bases). Per the germline V gene, CDR1 is SNHLY and CDR2 is FYNNEI. This CDR3 comprises 14 residues. Trimming cost V 9 bases and J 2 bases, with 15 bases left between them. The CDR3 nucleotides read TGTGCCAGTGGGCTAGACAGGTACACAGATACGCAGTATTTT. It specifies CASGLDRYTDTQYF.

The chain is built from TRBV2 and TRBJ2-5; possible D gene TRBD1, 6 bases. Germline V gene lookup returns CDR1 SNHLY and CDR2 FYNNEI. Trimming removed 5 bases from V and 5 bases from J, with 18 bases in between. CDR3 length: 15 amino acids. CDR3 in DNA: TGTGCCAGCAGTAAACAGGGTAAAGGATGGGAGACCCAGTACTTC. It translates to CASSKQGKGWETQYF.

A single count supports this clone. This chain connects TRBV9 to TRBJ2-2; 7 positions agree with TRBD1. Germline V gene lookup returns CDR1 SGDLS and CDR2 YYNGEE. The V gene end was trimmed by 4 bases and the J gene end by 1 base; junction bases not matched to a gene: 4. The CDR3 length is 15 residues. The CDR3 loop is CASSKRTGNTGELFF. CDR3 nucleotide sequence: TGTGCCAGCAGCAAAAGGACAGGGAACACCGGGGAGCTGTTTTTT.

This chain connects TRBV19 to TRBJ2-3; 12 positions agree with TRBD2. Germline CDR1 reads LNHDA; CDR2 reads SQIVND (reference sequence). The CDR3 extends over 17 amino acids. Trimming took 1 base from V and 2 from J; bases not matched to a gene: 4. Written as DNA, the CDR3 is TGTGCCAGTAGTATAGTTTGGACTAGCGGGACCACAGATACGCAGTATTTT. Its translation: CASSIVWTSGTTDTQYF.

This clone was observed a few times. The chain recombines TRBV10-3 with TRBJ1-1, with a weak D call TRBD1 (5 bases). The V end was cut by 5 bases, the J end by 1 base, with 14 bases between. Germline V lookup: CDR1 ENHRY, CDR2 SYGVKD. The CDR3 spans 15 residues. The CDR3 region has the DNA TGTGCCATCAGTCCCACGGGAGGGGCGAACACTGAAGCTTTCTTT. Amino acid sequence: CAISPTGGANTEAFF.

The chain uses TRBV11-2 and TRBJ1-3; tentative D call: TRBD1 (6 bases). Trimming took 6 bases from V and 2 from J, leaving 11 bases between them. The CDR3 covers 14 residues. CDR1 is SGHAT and CDR2 is FQNNGV in the germline V gene. CDR3 DNA: TGTGCCAGCAGATCCGGGACAACTGGAAACACCATATATTTT. Its translation is CASRSGTTGNTIYF.

In regard to this clone: One junction end does not reproduce the germline sequence, and a read error may be involved. The rearrangement links TRBV11-2 to TRBJ2-7; weak D call: TRBD1 (6 bases). In germline, CDR1 is SGHAT, CDR2 FQNNGV. The CDR3 is 14 amino acids. CDR3 residues: CASSLVQGRYEQYF. The CDR3 nucleotides are TGTGCCAGTAGCTTAGTACAGGGCCGCTACGAGCAGTACTTC.

The V gene is TRBV6-5, the J gene TRBJ1-1; D remains unclear. CDR1 is MNHEY, CDR2 SVGAGI, per germline. This CDR3 region has 13 residues. V lost 9 bases and J 5 bases, leaving 16 bases between the germline ends. For the CDR3, the DNA is TGTGCCAGTTTCCTAATGACGGGAACTGAAGCTTTCTTT. It is translated as CASFLMTGTEAFF.

The rearrangement joins TRBV25-1 to TRBJ1-1, with 7 bases fitting TRBD1. Germline trimming cut 6 bases from V and 0 bases from J; bases unmatched to any gene: 4. Germline values: CDR1 MGHDK, CDR2 SYGVNS. This CDR3 has 14 residues. The CDR3 is CASRRDRVNTEAFF. The CDR3 DNA sequence: TGTGCCAGCAGACGCGACAGGGTGAACACTGAAGCTTTCTTT.

The chain links TRBV24-1 to TRBJ2-1, with TRBD2 matching 10 bases. Unmatched junction bases numbered 10, after V lost 2 bases and J lost 7 bases. CDR3 size: 17 residues. Germline V CDR1 and CDR2: KGHDR, SFDVKD. The CDR3 reads CATSDSLPSGRGNEQFF. The DNA of the CDR3 is TGTGCCACCAGTGATTCCCTCCCTAGCGGGAGAGGGAATGAGCAGTTCTTC.

V and J are TRBV6-1 and TRBJ1-5; 12 bases match TRBD1. Germline CDR1 and CDR2: MNHNS and SASEGT. The CDR3 spans 15 residues. The J segment lost 5 bases and the V segment lost 3 bases, leaving 2 bases of the junction unmatched. CDR3 DNA: TGTGCCAGCAGTGAGGGGACAGGGGGCTATCAGCCCCAGCATTTT. This gives the protein CASSEGTGGYQPQHF.

The chain uses TRBV30 and TRBJ1-1; unclear D gene. Germline CDR1 GTSNPN, CDR2 SVGIG (reference sequence). The CDR3 sequence is 11 residues long. Trimming removed 3 bases from V and 8 bases from J, with 10 bases in between. The CDR3 DNA reads as TGTGCCTGGAGCCCCGACTTAGAAGCTTTCTTT. Translated: CAWSPDLEAFF.

This clone has a single count. The chain is built from TRBV2 and TRBJ1-2, with 7 nucleotides matching TRBD1. This CDR3 spans 13 amino acids. V shed 10 bases, J shed 4 bases, and the junction held 9 bases outside the gene matches. Per the germline V gene, CDR1 is SNHLY and CDR2 is FYNNEI. The CDR3 DNA follows: TGTGCCACCTTAGACAGGGCGGGCTATGGCTACACCTTC. Residues: CATLDRAGYGYTF.

This clone has a handful of counts. The chain employs TRBV12-3 or TRBV12-4 and TRBJ1-1; 7 bases agree with TRBD1. V dropped 6 bases and J dropped 3; count of bases not matched to a gene: 4. The CDR3 covers 13 residues. In DNA, the CDR3 is TGTGCCAGCAGCCAACAGGGGTACACTGAAGCTTTCTTT. Its protein is CASSQQGYTEAFF.

The CDR3 reads CSVDGLDYEQYF. CDR3 nucleotides: TGCAGCGTTGATGGACTAGACTACGAGCAGTACTTC. The chain has TRBV29-1 and TRBJ2-7, with TRBD2 matching 7 bases. The CDR3 covers 12 residues. Germline values: CDR1 SQVTM, CDR2 ANQGSEA. V shed 3 bases, J shed 3 bases, and the junction held 2 bases outside the gene matches.

The J gene is TRBJ1-1, the V gene TRBV5-4; D is perhaps TRBD1 (5 bases). The CDR3 extends over 14 amino acids. Germline loops: CDR1 SGHNT, CDR2 YYREEE (reference sequence). Trimming stripped 3 bases from V and 1 base from J, with 10 bases between. Here the CDR3 reads CASSWGGRNTEAFF. DNA for the CDR3: TGTGCCAGCAGCTGGGGGGGGAGGAACACTGAAGCTTTCTTT. Drawing the rest from reference TRBV5-4 and TRBJ1-1, the complete variable domain is ETGVTQSPTHLIKTRGQQVTLRCSSQSGHNTVSWYQQALGQGPQFIFQYYREEENGRGNFPPRFSGLQFPNYSSELNVNALELDDSALYLCASSWGGRNTEAFFGQGTRLTVV.

The chain has TRBV10-2 and TRBJ2-3; D possibly corresponds to TRBD1 (6 bases). Per germline, CDR1 WSHSY and CDR2 SAAADI. This CDR3 has 13 residues. Trimming took off 5 bases at V and 2 bases at J, with 8 bases between the two ends. The DNA of the CDR3 is TGCGCCAGCAGTACAGGGCCCACAGATACGCAGTATTTT. Translated, it gives CASSTGPTDTQYF.

This clone was seen more than once but under ten times. The chain links TRBV3-1 (or the pseudogene TRBV3-2) to TRBJ2-1, with 9 positions matching TRBD2. With V trimmed by 3 bases and J by 0 bases, 9 bases remained unmatched. CDR3 length: 18 amino acids. Germline CDR1 is LGHDT and CDR2 is YNNKEL (reference sequence). The CDR3: CASSHHGLALSSYNEQFF. In nucleotides, the CDR3 is TGTGCCAGCAGCCACCATGGACTAGCGTTGAGCTCCTACAATGAGCAGTTCTTC.